This entry concerns a single T cell receptor beta chain. Its specificity is unknown. TCRdb keeps only in-frame clones here, not all; method: immunoSEQ multiplex PCR. The sample gives a few million clones, 93% of which show up once; about 1.6% is in the top ten. These data come from a study of shared clonotypes between healthy human individuals. J gave up 4 bases and V 4 bases, and 23 bases lay outside the gene matches. This CDR3 is 20 amino acids long. Germline V lookup: CDR1 SGDLS, CDR2 YYNGEE. General study points: Sharing across four donors was highest in naive CD4 (about 5%) and lowest in memory CD8 (roughly 0.4%).

It was CD45RO-negative cells, positively selected for CCR7, that made up naive CD8 cells, with terminally differentiated effector memory CD45RA+ cells excluded. The sequencing input was naive CD8+ T cells from PBMCs. J is TRBJ2-3 and V is TRBV9; TRBD2 aligns across 8 bases. This sequence was found in a man aged 18 to 35 in good health. Some clones in this sample may be carry-over from other donors' samples. Here the CDR3 reads CASSPARQREISRRADTQYF. The CDR3 DNA is TGTGCCAGCAGCCCGGCGAGGCAGCGGGAGATATCCAGACGAGCAGATACGCAGTATTTT.